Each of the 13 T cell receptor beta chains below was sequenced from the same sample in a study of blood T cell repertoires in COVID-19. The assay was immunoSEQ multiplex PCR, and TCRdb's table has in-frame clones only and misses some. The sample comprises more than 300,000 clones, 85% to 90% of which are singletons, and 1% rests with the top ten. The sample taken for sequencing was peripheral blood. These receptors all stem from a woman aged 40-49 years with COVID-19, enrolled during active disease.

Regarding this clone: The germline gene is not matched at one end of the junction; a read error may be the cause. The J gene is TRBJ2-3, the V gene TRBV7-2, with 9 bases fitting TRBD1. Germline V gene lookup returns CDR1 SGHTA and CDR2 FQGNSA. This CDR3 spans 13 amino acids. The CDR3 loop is CASSLGQGRPADF. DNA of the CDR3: TGTGCCAGCAGCCTTGGACAGGGGCGCCCTGCCGATTTT.

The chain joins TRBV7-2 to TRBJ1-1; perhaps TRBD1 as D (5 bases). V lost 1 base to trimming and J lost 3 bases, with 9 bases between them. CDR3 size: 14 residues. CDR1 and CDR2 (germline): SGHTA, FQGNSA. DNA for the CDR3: TGTGCCAGCAGCTTAGTGCAGGGTGACACTGAAGCTTTCTTT. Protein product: CASSLVQGDTEAFF.

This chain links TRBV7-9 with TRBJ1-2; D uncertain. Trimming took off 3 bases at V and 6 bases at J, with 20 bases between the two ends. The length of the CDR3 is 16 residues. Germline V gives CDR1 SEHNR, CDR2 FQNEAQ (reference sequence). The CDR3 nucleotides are TGTGCCAGCAGCTTTCGGAGGGTAGGCCAAATCGATGGCTACACCTTC. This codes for CASSFRRVGQIDGYTF.

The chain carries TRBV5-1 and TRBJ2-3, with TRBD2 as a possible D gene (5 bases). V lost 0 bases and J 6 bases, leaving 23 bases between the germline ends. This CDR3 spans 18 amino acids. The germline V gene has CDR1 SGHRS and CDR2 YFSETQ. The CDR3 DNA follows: TGCGCCAGCAGCTTGGATATTCGGACTCTCTCAGGTGGGGATACGCAGTATTTT. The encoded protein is CASSLDIRTLSGGDTQYF.

The CDR3 loop is CASSPKGRQGGTEAFF. CDR3 nucleotide sequence: TGTGCCAGCAGCCCAAAAGGCCGACAGGGAGGCACTGAAGCTTTCTTT. The V and J genes are TRBV7-3 and TRBJ1-1, with 7 bases identical to TRBD1. Germline V gives CDR1 SGHTA, CDR2 FQGTGA. CDR3 length equals 16 residues. J was trimmed by 4 bases and V by 5 bases; bases with no gene match: 13. The full variable domain, its missing parts supplied by reference TRBV7-3 and TRBJ1-1, is GAGVSQTPSNKVTEKGKYVELRCDPISGHTALYWYRQSLGQGPEFLIYFQGTGAADDSGLPNDRFFAVRPEGSVSTLKIQRTERGDSAVYLCASSPKGRQGGTEAFFGQGTRLTVV.

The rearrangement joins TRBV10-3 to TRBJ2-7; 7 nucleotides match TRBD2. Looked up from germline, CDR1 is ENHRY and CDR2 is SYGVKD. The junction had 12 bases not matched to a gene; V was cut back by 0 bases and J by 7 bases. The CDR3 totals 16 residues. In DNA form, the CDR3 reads TGTGCCATCAGTGAGTCGAGCCAGGGAGGGAGGAGGGAGCAGTACTTC. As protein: CAISESSQGGRREQYF.

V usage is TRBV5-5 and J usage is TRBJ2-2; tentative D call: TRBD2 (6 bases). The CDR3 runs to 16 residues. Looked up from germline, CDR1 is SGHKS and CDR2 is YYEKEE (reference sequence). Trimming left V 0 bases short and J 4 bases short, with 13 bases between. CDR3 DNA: TGTGCCAGCAGCTTGGCCGGGGGTTGGGGCACCGGGGAGCTGTTTTTT. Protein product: CASSLAGGWGTGELFF. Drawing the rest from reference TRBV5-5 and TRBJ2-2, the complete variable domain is DAGVTQSPTHLIKTRGQQVTLRCSPISGHKSVSWYQQVLGQGPQFIFQYYEKEERGRGNFPDRFSARQFPNYSSELNVNALLLGDSALYLCASSLAGGWGTGELFFGEGSRLTVL.

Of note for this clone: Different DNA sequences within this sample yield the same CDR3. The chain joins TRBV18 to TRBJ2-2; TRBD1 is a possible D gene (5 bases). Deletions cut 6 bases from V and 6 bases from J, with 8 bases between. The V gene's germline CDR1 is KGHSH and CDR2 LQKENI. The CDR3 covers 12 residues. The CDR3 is CASSPRAGELFF. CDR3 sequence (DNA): TGTGCCAGCTCCCCCAGGGCCGGGGAGCTGTTTTTT.

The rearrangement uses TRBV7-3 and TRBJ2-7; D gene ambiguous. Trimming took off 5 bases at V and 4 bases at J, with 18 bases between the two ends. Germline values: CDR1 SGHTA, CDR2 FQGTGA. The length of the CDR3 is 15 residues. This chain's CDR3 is CASSPNPLLGYEQYF. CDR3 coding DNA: TGTGCCAGCAGCCCCAACCCCCTCCTAGGTTACGAGCAGTACTTC.

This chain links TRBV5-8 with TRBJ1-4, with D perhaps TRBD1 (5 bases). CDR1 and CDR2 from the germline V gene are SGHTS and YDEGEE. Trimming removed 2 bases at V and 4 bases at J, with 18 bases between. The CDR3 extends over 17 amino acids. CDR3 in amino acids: CASSFPGVAGLNEKLFF. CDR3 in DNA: TGTGCCAGCAGCTTCCCGGGGGTGGCAGGGCTTAATGAAAAACTGTTTTTT.

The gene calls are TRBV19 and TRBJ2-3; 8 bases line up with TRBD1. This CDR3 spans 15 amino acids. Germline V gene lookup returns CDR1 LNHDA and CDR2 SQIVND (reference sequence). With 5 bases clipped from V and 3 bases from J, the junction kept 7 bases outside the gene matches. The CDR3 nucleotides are TGTGCCAGTAGTTCCACAGGGGGAGAGACAGATACGCAGTATTTT. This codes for CASSSTGGETDTQYF.

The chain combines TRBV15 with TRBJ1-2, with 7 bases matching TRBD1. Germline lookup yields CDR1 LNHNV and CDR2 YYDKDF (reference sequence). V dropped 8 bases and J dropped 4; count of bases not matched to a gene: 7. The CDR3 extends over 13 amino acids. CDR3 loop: CATADRMVYGYTF. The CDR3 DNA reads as TGTGCCACCGCGGACAGGATGGTCTATGGCTACACCTTC. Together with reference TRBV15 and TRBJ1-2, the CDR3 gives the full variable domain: DAMVIQNPRYQVTQFGKPVTLSCSQTLNHNVMYWYQQKSSQAPKLLFHYYDKDFNNEADTPDNFQSRRPNTSFCFLDIRSPGLGDTAMYLCATADRMVYGYTFGSGTRLTVV.

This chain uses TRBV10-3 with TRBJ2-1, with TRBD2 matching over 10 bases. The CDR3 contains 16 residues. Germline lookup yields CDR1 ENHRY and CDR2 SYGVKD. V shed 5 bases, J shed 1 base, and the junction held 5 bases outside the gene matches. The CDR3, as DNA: TGTGCCATCAGTCTGAGGACTAGCGGTTCCTACAATGAGCAGTTCTTC. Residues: CAISLRTSGSYNEQFF.